This T cell receptor (beta chain) was observed in a study of blood T cell repertoires in COVID-19. This CDR3 has 13 residues. V shed 8 bases and J shed 0 bases, with 10 bases lying between them. The germline V gene encodes CDR1 WSHSY and CDR2 SAAADI. Source study methods: Using reference gene primer amplification, nucleated cell counts were estimated. Clones were sequenced by immunoSEQ multiplex PCR, and TCRdb holds only the in-frame ones, with some missing. V and J calls and clone size are those listed in that table; D and trimming were worked out from the DNA. The data hold 250,000 to 350,000 clones, with around 90% observed a single time.

The sequenced sample consisted of peripheral blood. The V gene is TRBV10-2, the J gene TRBJ1-1; D gene uncertain. This receptor was obtained from a man younger than 35 with active or convalescent COVID-19. Written as DNA, the CDR3 is TGCGCCAGCGGCGGAGGGATGAACACTGAAGCTTTCTTT. This translates into CASGGGMNTEAFF.